These T cell receptor beta chains were read from a single sample in a study of post-analysis software for immune sequencing data. TCRdb fed the PCR reads into MiXCR, producing one record per CDR3 protein. The sample includes around 200,000 distinct CDR3 sequences, 29% of them seen just once. Sequencing was done on a sample of blood. These receptor sequences come from a girl between 2 and 17 years old with multiple sclerosis. CDR3s include the opening cysteine and the closing phenylalanine or tryptophan. The D gene is left open where the match is weak. Only some rows state a clone size, as once, few, many or a class for expanded clones.

>many|TRBV6-5|TRBJ2-7|NA
CASSYSIRGLYEQYF
TGTGCCAGCAGTTACTCGATCAGGGGTCTCTACGAGCAGTACTTC
>many|TRBV20-1|TRBJ2-5|NA
CSARSARGRGETQYF
TGCAGTGCTAGATCAGCAAGGGGGCGGGGTGAGACCCAGTACTTC
>many|TRBV29-1|TRBJ2-7|NA
CSVEGGLAERQYF
TGCAGCGTTGAAGGGGGGCTAGCCGAGAGGCAGTACTTC
>many|TRBV7-9|TRBJ2-1|NA
CASSSLPTNEQFF
TGTGCCAGCAGCTCCCTCCCTACTAACGAGCAGTTCTTC
>NA|TRBV4-1|TRBJ1-6|TRBD1
CASSRTGGAKFNSPLHF
TGCGCCAGCAGCCGGACAGGGGGCGCGAAGTTTAATTCACCCCTCCACTTT
>NA|TRBV20-1|TRBJ2-1|TRBD2
CSAREGLAAYNERFF
TGCAGTGCTAGAGAGGGACTAGCGGCCTACAATGAGCGGTTCTTC
>few|TRBV7-9|TRBJ1-1|NA
CASSLRGEGIMNTEAFF
TGTGCCAGCAGCTTAAGGGGCGAGGGAATCATGAACACTGAAGCTTTCTTT
>many|TRBV7-9|TRBJ2-7|TRBD2
CASSPRTSGSYEQYF
TGTGCCAGCAGCCCCCGGACTAGCGGCTCCTACGAGCAGTACTTC
>many|TRBV12-3/TRBV12-4|TRBJ2-1|TRBD1
CASSSGNTGGVQFF
TGTGCCAGCAGTTCGGGGAACACAGGGGGAGTGCAGTTCTTC
>NA|TRBV15|TRBJ2-1|TRBD2
CAASRDRLAGGHNEQFF
TGTGCCGCCAGCAGAGATCGGCTAGCGGGGGGCCACAATGAGCAGTTCTTC
>many|TRBV9|TRBJ2-7|TRBD2
CASSPSLAGGPSYEQYF
TGTGCCAGCAGCCCCTCCCTAGCGGGGGGGCCGTCCTACGAGCAGTACTTC
>NA|TRBV5-1|TRBJ2-3|TRBD2
CASSSSMTSGGEDTQYF
TGCGCCAGCAGCTCATCGATGACTAGCGGGGGGGAAGATACGCAGTATTTT
>NA|TRBV4-1|TRBJ1-5|NA
CASSHSPGGGEAQPQHF
TGCGCCAGCAGCCACTCCCCGGGGGGGGGAGAGGCTCAGCCCCAGCATTTT
>few|TRBV29-1|TRBJ2-7|NA
CSAPRGSYNEQYF
TGCAGCGCACCCCGGGGCTCCTACAATGAGCAGTACTTC
>many|TRBV20-1|TRBJ1-2|TRBD1
CSAKRGQDYYGYTF
TGCAGTGCAAAGAGGGGACAGGACTATTATGGCTACACCTTC
>many|TRBV15|TRBJ2-5|NA
CATSRPMGLLGRETQYF
TGTGCCACCAGCAGACCCATGGGGCTCCTGGGGCGAGAGACCCAGTACTTC
>few|TRBV2|TRBJ2-7|TRBD2
CASSVPLAGASYEQYF
TGTGCCAGCAGTGTCCCACTAGCGGGGGCCTCCTACGAGCAGTACTTC
>NA|TRBV20-1|TRBJ2-1|NA
CSAPAAEYNEQFF
TGCAGTGCCCCCGCCGCGGAGTACAATGAGCAGTTCTTC
>NA|TRBV3-1|TRBJ2-7|NA
CASSHVGGQGATYEQYF
TGTGCCAGCAGCCACGTGGGAGGGCAGGGGGCCACCTACGAGCAGTACTTC
>many|TRBV30|TRBJ2-7|NA
CAWSINRDHEQYF
TGTGCCTGGAGTATCAACAGGGACCACGAGCAGTACTTC